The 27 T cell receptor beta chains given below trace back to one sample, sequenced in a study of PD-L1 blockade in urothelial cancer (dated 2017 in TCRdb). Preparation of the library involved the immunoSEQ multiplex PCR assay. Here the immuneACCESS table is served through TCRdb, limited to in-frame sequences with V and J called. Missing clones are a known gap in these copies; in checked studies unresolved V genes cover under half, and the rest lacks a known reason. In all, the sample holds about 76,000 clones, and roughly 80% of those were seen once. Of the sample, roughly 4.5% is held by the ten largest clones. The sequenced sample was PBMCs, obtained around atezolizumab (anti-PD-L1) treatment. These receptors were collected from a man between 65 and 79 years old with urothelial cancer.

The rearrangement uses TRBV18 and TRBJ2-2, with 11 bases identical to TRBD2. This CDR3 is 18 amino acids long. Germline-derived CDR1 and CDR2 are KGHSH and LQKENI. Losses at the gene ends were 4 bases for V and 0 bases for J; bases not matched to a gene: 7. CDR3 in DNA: TGTGCCAGCTCACACACCCTACTAGCGGGAGCGAACACCGGGGAGCTGTTTTTT. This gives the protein CASSHTLLAGANTGELFF. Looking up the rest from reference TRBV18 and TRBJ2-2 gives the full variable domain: NAGVMQNPRHLVRRRGQEARLRCSPMKGHSHVYWYRQLPEEGLKFMVYLQKENIIDESGMPKERFSAEFPKEGPSILRIQQVVRGDSAAYFCASSHTLLAGANTGELFFGEGSRLTVL.

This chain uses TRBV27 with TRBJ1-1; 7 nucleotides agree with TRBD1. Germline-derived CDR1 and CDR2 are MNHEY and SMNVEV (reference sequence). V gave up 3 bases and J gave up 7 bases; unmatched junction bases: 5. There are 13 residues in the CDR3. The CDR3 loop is CASSFNRGGEAFF. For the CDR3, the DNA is TGTGCCAGCAGTTTTAACAGGGGAGGTGAAGCTTTCTTT.

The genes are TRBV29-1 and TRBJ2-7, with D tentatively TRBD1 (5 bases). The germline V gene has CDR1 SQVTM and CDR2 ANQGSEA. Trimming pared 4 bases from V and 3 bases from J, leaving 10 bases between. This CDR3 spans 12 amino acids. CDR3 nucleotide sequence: TGCAGCGTTGGGGCAGGGAACTACGAGCAGTACTTC. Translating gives CSVGAGNYEQYF.

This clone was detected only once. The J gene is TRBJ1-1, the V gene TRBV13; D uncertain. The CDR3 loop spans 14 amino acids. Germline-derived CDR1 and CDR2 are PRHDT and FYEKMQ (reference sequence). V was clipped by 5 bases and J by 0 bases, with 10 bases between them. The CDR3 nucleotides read TGTGCCAGCAGCAGAAGACACCTGAACACTGAAGCTTTCTTT. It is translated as CASSRRHLNTEAFF. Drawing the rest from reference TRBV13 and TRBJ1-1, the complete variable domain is AAGVIQSPRHLIKEKRETATLKCYPIPRHDTVYWYQQGPGQDPQFLISFYEKMQSDKGSIPDRFSAQQFSDYHSELNMSSLELGDSALYFCASSRRHLNTEAFFGQGTRLTVV.

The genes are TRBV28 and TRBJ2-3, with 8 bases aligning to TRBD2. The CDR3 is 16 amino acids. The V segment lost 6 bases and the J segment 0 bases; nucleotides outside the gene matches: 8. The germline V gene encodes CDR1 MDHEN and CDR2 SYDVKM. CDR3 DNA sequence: TGTGCCAGCAGCTCCAGCGGGAGTGCAAGCACAGATACGCAGTATTTT. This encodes CASSSSGSASTDTQYF.

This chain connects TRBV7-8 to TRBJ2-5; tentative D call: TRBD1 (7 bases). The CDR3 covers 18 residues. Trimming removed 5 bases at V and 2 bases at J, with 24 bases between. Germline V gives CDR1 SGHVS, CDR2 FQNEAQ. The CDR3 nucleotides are TGTGCCAGCAGCCCCCAAATCACAGGGGAGGTCGAACAAGAGACCCAGTACTTC. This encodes CASSPQITGEVEQETQYF.

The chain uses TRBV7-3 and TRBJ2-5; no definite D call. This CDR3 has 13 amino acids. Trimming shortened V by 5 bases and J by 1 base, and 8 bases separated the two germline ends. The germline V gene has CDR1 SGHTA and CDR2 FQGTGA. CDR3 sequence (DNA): TGTGCCAGCAGCCTCACTCGCCAAGAGACCCAGTACTTC. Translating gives CASSLTRQETQYF.

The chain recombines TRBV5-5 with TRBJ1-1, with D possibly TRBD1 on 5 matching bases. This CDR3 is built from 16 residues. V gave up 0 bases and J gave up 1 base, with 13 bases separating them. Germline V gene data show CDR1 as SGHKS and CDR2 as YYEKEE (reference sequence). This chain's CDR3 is CASSLVRQGGNTEAFF. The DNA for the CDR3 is TGTGCCAGCAGCTTGGTTAGGCAGGGAGGGAACACTGAAGCTTTCTTT.

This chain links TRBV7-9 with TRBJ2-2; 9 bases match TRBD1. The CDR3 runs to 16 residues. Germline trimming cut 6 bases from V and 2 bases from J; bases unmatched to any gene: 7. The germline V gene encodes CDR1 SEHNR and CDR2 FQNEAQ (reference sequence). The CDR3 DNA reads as TGTGCCAGCAGTTCTCCCACAGGGGGCAACACCGGGGAGCTGTTTTTT. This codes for CASSSPTGGNTGELFF.

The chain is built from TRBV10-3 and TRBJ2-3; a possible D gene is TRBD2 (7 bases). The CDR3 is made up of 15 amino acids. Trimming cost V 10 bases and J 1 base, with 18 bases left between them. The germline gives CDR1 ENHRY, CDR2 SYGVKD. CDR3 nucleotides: TGTGCCACCGTCGGGGGGCGGCTAGGCACAGATACGCAGTATTTT. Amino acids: CATVGGRLGTDTQYF.

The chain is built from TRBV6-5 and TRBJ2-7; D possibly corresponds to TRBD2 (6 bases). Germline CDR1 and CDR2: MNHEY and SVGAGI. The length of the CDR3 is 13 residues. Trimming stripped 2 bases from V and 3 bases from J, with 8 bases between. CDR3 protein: CASSYRTIYEQYF. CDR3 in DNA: TGTGCCAGCAGTTACCGGACTATCTACGAGCAGTACTTC.

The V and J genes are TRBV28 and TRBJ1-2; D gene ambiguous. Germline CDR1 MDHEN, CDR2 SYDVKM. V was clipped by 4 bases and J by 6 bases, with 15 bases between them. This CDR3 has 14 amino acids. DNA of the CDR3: TGTGCCAGCAGTTGGCAGGCCATAAGCCATGGCTACACCTTC. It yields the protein CASSWQAISHGYTF.

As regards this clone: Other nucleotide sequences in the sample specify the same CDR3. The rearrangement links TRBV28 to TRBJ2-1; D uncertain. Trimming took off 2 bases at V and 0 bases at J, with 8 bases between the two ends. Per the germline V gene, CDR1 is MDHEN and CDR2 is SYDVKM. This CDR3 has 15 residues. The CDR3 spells CASSLTGGSYNEQFF. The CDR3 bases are TGTGCCAGCAGTTTAACGGGTGGCTCCTACAATGAGCAGTTCTTC.

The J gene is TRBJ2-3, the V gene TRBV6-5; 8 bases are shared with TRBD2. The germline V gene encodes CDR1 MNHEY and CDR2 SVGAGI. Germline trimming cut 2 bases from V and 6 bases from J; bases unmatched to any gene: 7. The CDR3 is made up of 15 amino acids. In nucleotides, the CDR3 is TGTGCCAGCAGTTACGGGGCGGGAGGTCGGGATACGCAGTATTTT. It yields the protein CASSYGAGGRDTQYF.

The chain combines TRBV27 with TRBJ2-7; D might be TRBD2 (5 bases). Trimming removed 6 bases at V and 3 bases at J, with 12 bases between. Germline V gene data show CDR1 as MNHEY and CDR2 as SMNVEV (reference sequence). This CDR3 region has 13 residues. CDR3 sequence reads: CASRGRARYEQYF. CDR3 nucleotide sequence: TGTGCCAGCAGGGGGAGAGCTCGCTACGAGCAGTACTTC.

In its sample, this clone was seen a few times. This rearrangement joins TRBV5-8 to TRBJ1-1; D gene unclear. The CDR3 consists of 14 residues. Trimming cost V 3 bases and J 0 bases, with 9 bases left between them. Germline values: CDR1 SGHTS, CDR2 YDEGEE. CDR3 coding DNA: TGTGCCAGCAGCTGGTGGGCGATGAACACTGAAGCTTTCTTT. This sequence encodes CASSWWAMNTEAFF.

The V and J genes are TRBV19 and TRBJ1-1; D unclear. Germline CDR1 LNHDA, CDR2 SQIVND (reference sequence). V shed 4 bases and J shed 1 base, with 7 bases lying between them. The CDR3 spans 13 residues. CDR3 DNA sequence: TGTGCCAGTAGTACCCAGAAGAACACTGAAGCTTTCTTT. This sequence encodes CASSTQKNTEAFF.

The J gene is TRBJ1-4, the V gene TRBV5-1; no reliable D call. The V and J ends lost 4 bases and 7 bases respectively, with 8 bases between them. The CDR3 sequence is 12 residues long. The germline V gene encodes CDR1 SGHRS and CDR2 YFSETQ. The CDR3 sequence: CASSRVGEKLFF. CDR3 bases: TGCGCCAGCAGCCGCGTTGGTGAAAAACTGTTTTTT.

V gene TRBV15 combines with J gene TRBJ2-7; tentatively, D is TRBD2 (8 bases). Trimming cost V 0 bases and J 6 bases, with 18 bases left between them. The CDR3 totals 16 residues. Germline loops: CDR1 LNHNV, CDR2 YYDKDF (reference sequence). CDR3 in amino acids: CATSRDRGISGTEQYF. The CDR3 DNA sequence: TGTGCCACCAGCAGAGACAGGGGGATTAGCGGGACCGAGCAGTACTTC. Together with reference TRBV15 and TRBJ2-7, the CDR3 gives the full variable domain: DAMVIQNPRYQVTQFGKPVTLSCSQTLNHNVMYWYQQKSSQAPKLLFHYYDKDFNNEADTPDNFQSRRPNTSFCFLDIRSPGLGDTAMYLCATSRDRGISGTEQYFGPGTRLTVT.

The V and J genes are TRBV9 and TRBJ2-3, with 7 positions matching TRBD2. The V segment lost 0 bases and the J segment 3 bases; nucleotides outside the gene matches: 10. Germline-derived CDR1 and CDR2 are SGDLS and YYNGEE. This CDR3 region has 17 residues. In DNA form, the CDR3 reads TGTGCCAGCAGCGTAGGAGGCGGGAGAGAAGCGACAGATACGCAGTATTTT. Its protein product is CASSVGGGREATDTQYF.

The CDR3 loop reads CASSHPGQGGYGYTF. The CDR3 region has the DNA TGCGCCAGCAGCCATCCGGGACAGGGAGGTTATGGCTACACCTTC. The chain has TRBV4-1 and TRBJ1-2, with TRBD1 matching 9 bases. In germline, CDR1 is MGHRA, CDR2 YSYEKL. This CDR3 spans 15 amino acids. Germline trimming cut 3 bases from V and 5 bases from J; bases unmatched to any gene: 7.

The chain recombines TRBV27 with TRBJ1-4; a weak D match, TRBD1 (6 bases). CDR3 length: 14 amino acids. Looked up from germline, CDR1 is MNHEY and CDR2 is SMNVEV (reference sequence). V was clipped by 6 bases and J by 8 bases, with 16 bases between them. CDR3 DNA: TGTGCCAGCAGGAGCACAGGGATACGGGAAAAACTGTTTTTT. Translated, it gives CASRSTGIREKLFF. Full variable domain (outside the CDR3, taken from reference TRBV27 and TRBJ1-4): EAQVTQNPRYLITVTGKKLTVTCSQNMNHEYMSWYRQDPGLGLRQIYYSMNVEVTDKGDVPEGYKVSRKEKRNFPLILESPSPNQTSLYFCASRSTGIREKLFFGSGTQLSVL.

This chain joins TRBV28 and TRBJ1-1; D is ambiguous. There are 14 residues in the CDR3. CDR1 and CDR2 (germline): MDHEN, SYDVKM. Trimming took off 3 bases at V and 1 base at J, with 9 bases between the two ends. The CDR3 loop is CASSFLLPNTEAFF. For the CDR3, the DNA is TGTGCCAGCAGTTTCTTACTTCCGAACACTGAAGCTTTCTTT.

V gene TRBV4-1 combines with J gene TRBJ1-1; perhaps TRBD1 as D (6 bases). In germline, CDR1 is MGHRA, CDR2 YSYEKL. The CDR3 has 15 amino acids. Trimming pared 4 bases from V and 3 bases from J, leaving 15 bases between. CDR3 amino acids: CASSLRGEGDTEAFF. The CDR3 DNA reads TGCGCCAGCAGCCTTCGAGGGGAGGGGGACACTGAAGCTTTCTTT.

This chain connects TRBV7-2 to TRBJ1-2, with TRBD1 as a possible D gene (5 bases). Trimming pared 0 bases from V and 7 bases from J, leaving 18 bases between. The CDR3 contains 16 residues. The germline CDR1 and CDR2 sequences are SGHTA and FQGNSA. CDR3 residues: CASSLAAGRLLGGYTF. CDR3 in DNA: TGTGCCAGCAGCTTAGCGGCAGGGAGGCTTTTGGGTGGCTACACCTTC.

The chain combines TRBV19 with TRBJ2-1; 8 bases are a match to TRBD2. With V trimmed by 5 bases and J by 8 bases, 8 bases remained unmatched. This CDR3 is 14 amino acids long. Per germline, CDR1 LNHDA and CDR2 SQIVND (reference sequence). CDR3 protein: CASSSSGRSHEQFF. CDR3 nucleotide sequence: TGTGCCAGTAGTTCCAGCGGGAGATCCCATGAGCAGTTCTTC.

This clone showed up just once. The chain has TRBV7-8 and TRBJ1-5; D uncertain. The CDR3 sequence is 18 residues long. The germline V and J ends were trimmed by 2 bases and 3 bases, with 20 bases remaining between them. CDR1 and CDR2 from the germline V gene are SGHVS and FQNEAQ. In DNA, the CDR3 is TGTGCCAGCAGCTTACTCGGCGTGGTGCAGGTCATCAATCAGCCCCAGCATTTT. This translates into CASSLLGVVQVINQPQHF.